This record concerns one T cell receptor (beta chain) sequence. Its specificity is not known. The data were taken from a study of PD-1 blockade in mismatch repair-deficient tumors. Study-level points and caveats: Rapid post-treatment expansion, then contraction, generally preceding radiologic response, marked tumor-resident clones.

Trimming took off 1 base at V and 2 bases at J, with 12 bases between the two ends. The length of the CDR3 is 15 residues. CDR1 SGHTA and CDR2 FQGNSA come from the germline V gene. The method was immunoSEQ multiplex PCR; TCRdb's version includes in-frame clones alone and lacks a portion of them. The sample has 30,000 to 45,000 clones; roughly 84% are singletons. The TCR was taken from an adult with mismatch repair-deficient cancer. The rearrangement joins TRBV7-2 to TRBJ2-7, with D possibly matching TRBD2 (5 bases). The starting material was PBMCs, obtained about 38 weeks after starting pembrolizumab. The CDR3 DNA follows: TGTGCCAGCAGCTTAGGCAGAGGGAATACCTACGAGCAGTACTTC. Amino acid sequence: CASSLGRGNTYEQYF. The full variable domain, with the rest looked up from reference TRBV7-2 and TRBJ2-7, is GAGVSQSPSNKVTEKGKDVELRCDPISGHTALYWYRQSLGQGLEFLIYFQGNSAPDKSGLPSDRFSAERTGGSVSTLTIQRTQQEDSAVYLCASSLGRGNTYEQYFGPGTRLTVT.